This passage covers 6 T cell receptor beta chains from one sample sequenced in a study of shared clonotypes between healthy human individuals. This table comes from immunoSEQ multiplex PCR, and its TCRdb copy is limited to in-frame clones, with some not included. The sample holds about 1,800,000 clones, just under 95% seen once. CD8 cells classed as naive were CD45RO-negative and positively selected for CCR7, excluding terminally differentiated effector memory CD45RA+ cells. The specimen was naive CD8+ T cells sorted from blood. The receptor set was obtained from a man between 18 and 29 years old in good health.

The CDR3 loop reads CASSLTGSGEQYF. CDR3 DNA: TGTGCCAGCAGCTTAACAGGGAGCGGCGAGCAGTACTTC. The chain joins TRBV7-6 to TRBJ2-7, with TRBD1 as a possible D gene (6 bases). Per germline, CDR1 SGHVS and CDR2 FNYEAQ. This CDR3 spans 13 amino acids. Trimming removed 2 bases at V and 6 bases at J, with 11 bases between.

The chain employs TRBV4-1 and TRBJ1-5, with D unclear. The germline V gene encodes CDR1 MGHRA and CDR2 YSYEKL. CDR3 length equals 15 residues. Trimming removed 0 bases from V and 7 bases from J, with 13 bases in between. DNA for the CDR3: TGCGCCAGCAGCCAAGAAGGCTGGCGGACGCAGCCCCAGCATTTT. The encoded protein is CASSQEGWRTQPQHF.

The chain joins TRBV4-1 to TRBJ2-7; 9 bases align to TRBD2. The V gene end was trimmed by 1 base and the J gene end by 3 bases; junction bases not matched to a gene: 10. Germline loops: CDR1 MGHRA, CDR2 YSYEKL. CDR3 length equals 17 residues. In DNA form, the CDR3 reads TGCGCCAGCAGCCAAGTTCCCCCGCTAGCGGGGATCTACGAGCAGTACTTC. It yields the protein CASSQVPPLAGIYEQYF.

This chain joins TRBV5-4 and TRBJ2-7, with 10 bases fitting TRBD1. This CDR3 is built from 15 residues. J was trimmed by 3 bases and V by 4 bases; bases with no gene match: 7. The germline V gene has CDR1 SGHNT and CDR2 YYREEE (reference sequence). CDR3 protein: CASSVRTGGNYEQYF. The CDR3 DNA reads TGTGCCAGCAGCGTCCGGACAGGGGGTAACTACGAGCAGTACTTC.

The rearrangement joins TRBV10-3 to TRBJ1-3; no firm D call. The germline V and J ends were trimmed by 3 bases and 4 bases, with 13 bases remaining between them. This CDR3 region has 15 residues. Germline values: CDR1 ENHRY, CDR2 SYGVKD. The CDR3 nucleotides are TGTGCCATCAGTGACGAGAGGGCCCGCGGAAACACCATATATTTT. It encodes CAISDERARGNTIYF.

Regarding this clone: The same CDR3 is also encoded by other DNA sequences in this sample. This chain links TRBV27 with TRBJ2-7; D possibly corresponds to TRBD2 (6 bases). The CDR3 length is 16 residues. Germline CDR1 is MNHEY and CDR2 is SMNVEV (reference sequence). With 0 bases removed from V and 0 bases from J, the gap between germline ends came to 12 bases. Here the CDR3 DNA reads TGTGCCAGCAGTTTATCGATAGGGACTGTCTCCTACGAGCAGTACTTC. This encodes CASSLSIGTVSYEQYF.